This T cell receptor beta chain was obtained from a study of response to subunit inactivated influenza vaccine. TCRdb analysed the RT-PCR reads with MiXCR anew, one entry per CDR3 protein. Of about 500,000 distinct CDR3 sequences listed, approximately 16% were seen once; the top ten hold approximately 3%. Germline assignment: CDR1 ENHRY and CDR2 SYGVKD. The J segment lost 8 bases and the V segment lost 3 bases, leaving 2 bases of the junction unmatched. The CDR3 consists of 12 residues. The sequenced sample was CD4+ T cells sorted from PBMCs, obtained less than 30 months after vaccination. This receptor was taken from a man aged 45-69 years who received an inactivated influenza vaccine. This chain joins TRBV10-3 and TRBJ2-3, with 7 bases lining up with TRBD1. This CDR3 reads CAISDRGLTQYF. CDR3 sequence (DNA): TGTGCCATCAGTGATAGGGGGCTTACGCAGTATTTT.